This T cell receptor (beta chain) was sequenced for a study of T cells in Graves' hyperthyroidism and ophthalmopathy. TCR beta CDR3 sequences were amplified from RNA transcripts. An initial round of RT-PCR targeting the TCR CDR3 relied on the HTBI primer set. TCRdb re-analysed the multiplex PCR reads in MiXCR, keeping a single row per CDR3 protein. The sample records around 540,000 distinct CDR3 sequences, about half being singletons. Stable Graves' hyperthyroidism meant no ophthalmopathy progression within 18 months. The sequence was obtained from a woman between 18 and 29 years old with Graves' hyperthyroidism. Source material: peripheral blood or thyroid tissue (not recorded which).

In nucleotides, the CDR3 is TGTGCCAGCAGCCAAGATAGGGGAAGCGGGGACCGAAATTCACCCCTCCACTTT. This codes for CASSQDRGSGDRNSPLHF. This chain joins TRBV2 and TRBJ1-6, with a weak D call TRBD1 (5 bases). Per germline, CDR1 SNHLY and CDR2 FYNNEI. V lost 6 bases and J lost 7, with 25 bases in between. The CDR3 runs to 18 residues.